The TCR beta chain described here comes from a study of T cell changes during pregnancy in multiple sclerosis. CDR1 is SGHRS and CDR2 is YFSETQ in the germline V gene. With 0 bases clipped from V and 3 bases from J, the junction kept 0 bases outside the gene matches. This CDR3 comprises 15 residues. Profiling relied on immunoSEQ multiplex PCR, and the TCRdb table lists in-frame clones only, not all of them. In the table there are about 57,000 clones, around 90% of which are singletons. The sample in question was peripheral blood, obtained after pregnancy. The sequence came from a female donor in good health, enrolled as a control in a pregnancy study. The rearrangement links TRBV5-1 to TRBJ2-2; 9 nucleotides match TRBD1. CDR3 amino acids: CASSLGTGDTGELFF. In DNA form, the CDR3 reads TGCGCCAGCAGCTTGGGGACAGGGGACACCGGGGAGCTGTTTTTT.